The source of this T cell receptor beta chain is a study of control samples from healthy donors and cancer patients. Method: immunoSEQ multiplex PCR; TCRdb's copy keeps in-frame clones and lacks some. The repertoire holds about 120,000 clones, 75% to 90% seen once, with 1.1% in the top ten. Germline trimming cut 1 base from V and 8 bases from J; bases unmatched to any gene: 7. Germline V gene lookup returns CDR1 SGHRS and CDR2 YFSETQ. The CDR3 loop spans 14 amino acids. Sequenced: PBMCs. The chain is built from TRBV5-1 and TRBJ1-2; 8 bases agree with TRBD1. The source of this sequence is a woman in her 50s with colorectal cancer. CDR3: CASSLQGAREGYTF. The CDR3 DNA reads TGCGCCAGCAGCTTGCAGGGGGCGCGGGAAGGCTACACCTTC. Full variable domain (missing parts from reference TRBV5-1 and TRBJ1-2): KAGVTQTPRYLIKTRGQQVTLSCSPISGHRSVSWYQQTPGQGLQFLFEYFSETQRNKGNFPGRFSGRQFSNSRSEMNVSTLELGDSALYLCASSLQGAREGYTFGSGTRLTVV.